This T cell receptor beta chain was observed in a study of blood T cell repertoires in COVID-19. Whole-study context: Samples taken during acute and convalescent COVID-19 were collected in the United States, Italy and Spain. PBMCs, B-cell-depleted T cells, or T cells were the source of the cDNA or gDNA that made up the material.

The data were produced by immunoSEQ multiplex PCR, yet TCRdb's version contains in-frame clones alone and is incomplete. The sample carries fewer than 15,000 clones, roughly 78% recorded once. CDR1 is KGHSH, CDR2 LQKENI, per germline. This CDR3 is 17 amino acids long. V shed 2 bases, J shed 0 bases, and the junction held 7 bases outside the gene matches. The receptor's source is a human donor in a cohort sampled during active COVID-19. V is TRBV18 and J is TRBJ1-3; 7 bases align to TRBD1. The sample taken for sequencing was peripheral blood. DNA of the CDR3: TGTGCCAGCTCACCAGCTGGACAGGCTTTCTCTGGAAACACCATATATTTT. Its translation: CASSPAGQAFSGNTIYF.